A single T cell receptor (beta chain) is shown here with its context. The repertoire was sequenced with immunoSEQ multiplex PCR; TCRdb's copy has only in-frame clones and lacks some. Of about 27,000 clones listed, about 80% are singletons. This record belongs to a study of PD-1 blockade in classical Hodgkin lymphoma. Brentuximab vedotin exposure varied, and every patient relapsed after autologous stem cell transplantation. Purification of CD4+ T cells from thawed PBMCs was performed via magnetic negative selection. Trimming shortened V by 3 bases and J by 5 bases, and 11 bases separated the two germline ends. This CDR3 contains 13 residues. The germline V gene encodes CDR1 SGDLS and CDR2 YYNGEE.

The TCR originated in a human donor with classical Hodgkin lymphoma. V usage is TRBV9 and J usage is TRBJ2-5, with no clear D. Sequenced here: CD4+ T cells from blood, sampled at baseline. This CDR3 is CASSAASGETQYF. CDR3 nucleotides: TGTGCCAGCAGCGCAGCTAGTGGGGAGACCCAGTACTTC.